The clone carrying this T cell receptor (beta chain) was seen a handful of times. Antigen unknown. These data originate in a study of post-analysis software for immune sequencing data. In the study overall: There were relapsing-remitting, secondary progressive and progressive-relapsing multiple sclerosis among the disease courses included.

The V end was cut by 4 bases, the J end by 9 bases, with 16 bases between. Germline-derived CDR1 and CDR2 are SQVTM and ANQGSEA. This CDR3 region has 13 residues. Whole-study findings and limits: In patients, about 5 TRBV segments were more frequent than in controls, with TRBV5-6, TRBV5-1 and TRBV20-1 among them. Comparison with controls showed significantly lower normalized Chao1 diversity in multiple sclerosis patients. Samples from a shared batch, those prepared together, strongly co-clustered by F measure.

cDNA libraries for TCR beta contained unique molecular identifiers. Once about 0.85 to 11 million T cells were used, 400,000 to 550,000 cDNA molecules resulted. TCRdb recomputed calls from the PCR reads with MiXCR, one row per CDR3 protein. The data show 650,000 to 850,000 distinct CDR3 sequences, with around 45% seen just once and 4.9% held by the top ten. The chain couples TRBV29-1 to TRBJ2-1, with D unclear. This clonotype was sampled from a girl aged 5-17 years with multiple sclerosis. Sequenced input: blood. The CDR3 spells CSVAHSSLGEQFF. Written as DNA, the CDR3 is TGCAGCGTTGCCCACTCGTCCTTGGGTGAGCAGTTCTTC.